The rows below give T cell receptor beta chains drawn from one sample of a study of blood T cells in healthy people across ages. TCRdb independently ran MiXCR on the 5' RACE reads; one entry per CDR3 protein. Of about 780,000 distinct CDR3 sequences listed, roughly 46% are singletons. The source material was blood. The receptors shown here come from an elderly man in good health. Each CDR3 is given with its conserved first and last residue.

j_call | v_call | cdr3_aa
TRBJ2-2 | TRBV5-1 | CASSFQGGTGELFF
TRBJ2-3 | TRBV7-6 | CASSLLRGPDTQYF
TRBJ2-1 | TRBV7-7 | CASSLGSGAVEEQFF
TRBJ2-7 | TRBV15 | CATSREWGRRSYEQYF
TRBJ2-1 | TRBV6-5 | CASSYSGGRGYNEQFF
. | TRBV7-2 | CASSRGGPLTTQYF
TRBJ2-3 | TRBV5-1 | CASSFRQGGDTQYF
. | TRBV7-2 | CASSLDGLGEQYF
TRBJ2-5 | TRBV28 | CASSAQGAGETQYF
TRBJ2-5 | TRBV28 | CASSSQGGSETQYF
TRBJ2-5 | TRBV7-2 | CASKQGLETQYF
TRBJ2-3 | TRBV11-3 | CASSLDWGSGDTQYF
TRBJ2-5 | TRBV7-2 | CASSLGTSGEQETQYF
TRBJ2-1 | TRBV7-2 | CASSRISNEQFF
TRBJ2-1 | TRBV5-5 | CASSLQHGGAEQFF
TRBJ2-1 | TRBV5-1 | CASSRQGPSRSEQFF
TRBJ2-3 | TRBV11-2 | CASSFRGGPDTQYF
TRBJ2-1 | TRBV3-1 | CASSRQSEQFF
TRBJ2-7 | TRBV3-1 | CASSQDWGTGGEEQYF
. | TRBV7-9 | CASSKGRGVHEQYF
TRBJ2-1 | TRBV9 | CASSTGSVEQFF
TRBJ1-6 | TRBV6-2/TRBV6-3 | CASSYGPRRAAGPYNSPLHF
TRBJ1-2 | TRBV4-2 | CASSQVMATGGVLGYTF
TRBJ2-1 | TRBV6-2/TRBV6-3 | CASRAALAGEHNEQFF
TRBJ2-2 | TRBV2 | CASKLGALTGELFF
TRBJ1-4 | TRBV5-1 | CASSSGAPDTTNEKLFF
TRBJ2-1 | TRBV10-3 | CATTGARRDEQFF
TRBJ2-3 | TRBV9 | CASSVGANTDTQYF
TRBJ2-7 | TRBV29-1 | CSGVTGITYEQYF
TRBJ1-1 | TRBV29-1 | CSVRQGGNTEAFF
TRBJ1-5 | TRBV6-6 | CASSHASNQPQHF
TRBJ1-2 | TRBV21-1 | CASSKWDPGRQANYGYTF
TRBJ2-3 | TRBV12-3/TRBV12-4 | CASSWKTIGSTDTQYF
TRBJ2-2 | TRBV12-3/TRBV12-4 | CASRLGTSGRFGELFF
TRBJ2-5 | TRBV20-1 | CSASPRAQETQYF
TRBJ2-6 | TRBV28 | CASSFLAAGANVLTF